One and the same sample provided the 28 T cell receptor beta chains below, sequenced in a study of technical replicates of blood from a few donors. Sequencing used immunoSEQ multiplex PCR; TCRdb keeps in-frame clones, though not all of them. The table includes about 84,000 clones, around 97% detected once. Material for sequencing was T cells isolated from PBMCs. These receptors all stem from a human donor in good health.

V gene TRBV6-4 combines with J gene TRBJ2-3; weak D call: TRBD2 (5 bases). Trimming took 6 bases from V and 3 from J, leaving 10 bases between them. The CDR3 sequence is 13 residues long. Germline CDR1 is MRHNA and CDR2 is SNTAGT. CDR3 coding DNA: TGTGCCAGCAGCGAGGGTCTTACAGATACGCAGTATTTT. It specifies CASSEGLTDTQYF.

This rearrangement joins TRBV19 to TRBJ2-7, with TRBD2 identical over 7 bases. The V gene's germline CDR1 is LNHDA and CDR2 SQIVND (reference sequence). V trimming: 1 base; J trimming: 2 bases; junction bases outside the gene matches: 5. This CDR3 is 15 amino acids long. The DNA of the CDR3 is TGTGCCAGTAGTATAGTGGCAAGCGGGACCTACGAGCAGTACTTC. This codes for CASSIVASGTYEQYF. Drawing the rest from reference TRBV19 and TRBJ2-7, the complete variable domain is DGGITQSPKYLFRKEGQNVTLSCEQNLNHDAMYWYRQDPGQGLRLIYYSQIVNDFQKGDIAEGYSVSREKKESFPLTVTSAQKNPTAFYLCASSIVASGTYEQYFGPGTRLTVT.

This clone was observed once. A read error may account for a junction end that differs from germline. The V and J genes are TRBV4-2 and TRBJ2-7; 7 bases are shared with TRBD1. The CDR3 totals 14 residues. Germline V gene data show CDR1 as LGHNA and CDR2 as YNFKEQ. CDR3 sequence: CASTQGGDAYEQYF. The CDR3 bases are TGTGCCAGCACCCAAGGGGGCGATGCGTACGAGCAGTACTTC.

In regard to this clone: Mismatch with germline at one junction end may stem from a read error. The CDR3, as DNA: TGTGCCAGCAGCTCCCTAGCGGGGGCCGCTGAGCTGTTCTTC. It codes for CASSSLAGAAELFF. The chain employs TRBV6-4 and TRBJ2-1; 10 bases agree with TRBD2. In germline, CDR1 is MRHNA, CDR2 SNTAGT. The CDR3 loop spans 14 amino acids.

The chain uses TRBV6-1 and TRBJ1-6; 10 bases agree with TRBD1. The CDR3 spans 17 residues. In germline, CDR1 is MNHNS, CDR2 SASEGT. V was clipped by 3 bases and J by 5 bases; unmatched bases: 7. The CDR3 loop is CASSDWDRGLDNSPLHF. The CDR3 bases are TGTGCCAGCAGTGACTGGGACAGGGGATTGGATAATTCACCCCTCCACTTT.

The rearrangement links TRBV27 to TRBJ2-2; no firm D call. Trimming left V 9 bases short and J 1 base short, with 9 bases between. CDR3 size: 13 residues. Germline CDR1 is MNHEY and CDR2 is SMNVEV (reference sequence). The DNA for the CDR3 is TGTGCCAGTCGTACACGGAACACCGGGGAGCTGTTTTTT. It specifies CASRTRNTGELFF.

Here the CDR3 reads CASSVGQGPAGYGYTF. The CDR3 bases are TGTGCCAGCAGCGTAGGGCAGGGCCCGGCAGGGTATGGCTACACCTTC. This chain joins TRBV9 and TRBJ1-2, with D tentatively TRBD1 (5 bases). This CDR3 has 16 residues. Germline V gene data show CDR1 as SGDLS and CDR2 as YYNGEE. Trimming left V 0 bases short and J 5 bases short, with 17 bases between. The complete variable domain, with remaining parts taken from reference TRBV9 and TRBJ1-2, reads DSGVTQTPKHLITATGQRVTLRCSPRSGDLSVYWYQQSLDQGLQFLIQYYNGEERAKGNILERFSAQQFPDLHSELNLSSLELGDSALYFCASSVGQGPAGYGYTFGSGTRLTVV.

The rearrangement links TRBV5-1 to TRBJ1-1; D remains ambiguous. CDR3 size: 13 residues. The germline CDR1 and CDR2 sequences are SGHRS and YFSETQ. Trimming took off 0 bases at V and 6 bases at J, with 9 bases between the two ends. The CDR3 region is CASSLDPVAEAFF. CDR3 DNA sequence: TGCGCCAGCAGCTTGGACCCGGTAGCTGAAGCTTTCTTT.

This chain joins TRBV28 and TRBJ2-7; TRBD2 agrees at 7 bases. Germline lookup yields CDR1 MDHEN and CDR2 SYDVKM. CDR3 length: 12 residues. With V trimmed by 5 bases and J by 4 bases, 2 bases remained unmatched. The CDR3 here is CASSGGSYEQYF. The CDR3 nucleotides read TGTGCCAGCAGTGGCGGGAGTTACGAGCAGTACTTC. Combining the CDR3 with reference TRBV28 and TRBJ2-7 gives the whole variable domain DVKVTQSSRYLVKRTGEKVFLECVQDMDHENMFWYRQDPGLGLRLIYFSYDVKMKEKGDIPEGYSVSREKKERFSLILESASTNQTSMYLCASSGGSYEQYFGPGTRLTVT.

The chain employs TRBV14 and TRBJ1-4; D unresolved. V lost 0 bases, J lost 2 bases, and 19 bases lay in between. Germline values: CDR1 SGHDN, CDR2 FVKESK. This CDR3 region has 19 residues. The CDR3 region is CASSQDLVLAGLTNEKLFF. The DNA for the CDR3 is TGTGCCAGCAGCCAAGATCTGGTTTTAGCGGGGTTGACTAATGAAAAACTGTTTTTT.

The CDR3 loop is CASSLPSGGADTQYF. The CDR3 DNA reads TGTGCCAGCAGCTTGCCGAGCGGGGGGGCCGATACGCAGTATTTT. The chain has TRBV5-4 and TRBJ2-3; 10 nucleotides match TRBD2. Trimming took 1 base from V and 6 from J; bases not matched to a gene: 5. CDR1 SGHNT and CDR2 YYREEE come from the germline V gene (reference sequence). The CDR3 covers 15 residues.

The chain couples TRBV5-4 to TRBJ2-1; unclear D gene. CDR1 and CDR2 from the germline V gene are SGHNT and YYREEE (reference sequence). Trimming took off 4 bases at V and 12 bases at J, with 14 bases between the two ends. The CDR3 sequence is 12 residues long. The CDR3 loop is CASSPTETPQFF. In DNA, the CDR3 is TGTGCCAGCAGCCCGACTGAGACTCCGCAGTTCTTC.

CDR3 protein: CATSVGGSSYNEQFF. The CDR3 DNA is TGTGCCACCTCAGTGGGGGGGAGCTCCTACAATGAGCAGTTCTTC. The V gene is TRBV2, the J gene TRBJ2-1; 7 bases are shared with TRBD2. CDR1 and CDR2 (germline): SNHLY, FYNNEI. V was clipped by 10 bases and J by 0 bases; unmatched bases: 9. CDR3 length: 15 amino acids.

The CDR3 region has the DNA TGTGCCAGCGGACTAGCGGGAGGGGCCACAGATACGCAGTATTTT. Encoded protein: CASGLAGGATDTQYF. The chain links TRBV2 to TRBJ2-3; TRBD2 matches 15 bases. The CDR3 is 15 residues long. In germline, CDR1 is SNHLY, CDR2 FYNNEI. Trimming took 8 bases from V and 2 from J; bases not matched to a gene: 2. The variable domain in full, completed from reference TRBV2 and TRBJ2-3, reads EPEVTQTPSHQVTQMGQEVILRCVPISNHLYFYWYRQILGQKVEFLVSFYNNEISEKSEIFDDQFSVERPDGSNFTLKIRSTKLEDSAMYFCASGLAGGATDTQYFGPGTRLTVL.

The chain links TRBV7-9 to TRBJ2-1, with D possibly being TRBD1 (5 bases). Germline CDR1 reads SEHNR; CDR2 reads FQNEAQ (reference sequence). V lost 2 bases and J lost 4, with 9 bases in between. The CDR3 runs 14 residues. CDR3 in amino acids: CASSLRQLYNEQFF. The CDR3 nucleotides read TGTGCCAGCAGCTTACGACAGCTTTACAATGAGCAGTTCTTC. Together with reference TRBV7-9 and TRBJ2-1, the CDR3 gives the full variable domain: DTGVSQNPRHKITKRGQNVTFRCDPISEHNRLYWYRQTLGQGPEFLTYFQNEAQLEKSRLLSDRFSAERPKGSFSTLEIQRTEQGDSAMYLCASSLRQLYNEQFFGPGTRLTVL.

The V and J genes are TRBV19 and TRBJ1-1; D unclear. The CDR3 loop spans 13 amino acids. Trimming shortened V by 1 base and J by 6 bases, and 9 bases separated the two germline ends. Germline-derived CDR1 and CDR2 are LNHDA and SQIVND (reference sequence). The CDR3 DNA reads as TGTGCCAGTAGTATAGGGCAGTCCTCTGAAGCTTTCTTT. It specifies CASSIGQSSEAFF.

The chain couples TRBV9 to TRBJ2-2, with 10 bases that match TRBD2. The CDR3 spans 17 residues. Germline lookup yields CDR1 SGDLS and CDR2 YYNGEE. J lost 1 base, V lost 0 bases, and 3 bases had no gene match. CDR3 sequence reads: CASSVASSGGNTGELFF. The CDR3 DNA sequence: TGTGCCAGCAGCGTAGCGTCTAGCGGGGGGAACACCGGGGAGCTGTTTTTT.

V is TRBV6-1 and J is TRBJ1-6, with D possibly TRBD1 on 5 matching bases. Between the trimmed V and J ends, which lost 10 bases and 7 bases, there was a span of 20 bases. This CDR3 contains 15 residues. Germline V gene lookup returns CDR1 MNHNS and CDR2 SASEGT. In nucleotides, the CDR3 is TGTGCCACCCTGTTTATGGGCAGGGCAAATTCACCCCTCCACTTT. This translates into CATLFMGRANSPLHF.

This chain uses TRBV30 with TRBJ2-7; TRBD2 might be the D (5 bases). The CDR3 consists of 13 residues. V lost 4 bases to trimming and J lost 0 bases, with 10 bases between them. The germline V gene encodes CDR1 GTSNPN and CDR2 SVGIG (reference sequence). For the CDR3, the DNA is TGTGCCTGGACTACGGGGAGCTCCTACGAGCAGTACTTC. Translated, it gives CAWTTGSSYEQYF.

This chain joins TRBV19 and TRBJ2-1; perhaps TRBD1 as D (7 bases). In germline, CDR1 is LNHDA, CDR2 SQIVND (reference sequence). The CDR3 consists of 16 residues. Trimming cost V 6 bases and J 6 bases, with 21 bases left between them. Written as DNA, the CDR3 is TGTGCCAGTAGCAACCACCAGGGGGGTTATACCAATGAGCAGTTCTTC. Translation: CASSNHQGGYTNEQFF. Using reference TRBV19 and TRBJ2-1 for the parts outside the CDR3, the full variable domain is DGGITQSPKYLFRKEGQNVTLSCEQNLNHDAMYWYRQDPGQGLRLIYYSQIVNDFQKGDIAEGYSVSREKKESFPLTVTSAQKNPTAFYLCASSNHQGGYTNEQFFGPGTRLTVL.

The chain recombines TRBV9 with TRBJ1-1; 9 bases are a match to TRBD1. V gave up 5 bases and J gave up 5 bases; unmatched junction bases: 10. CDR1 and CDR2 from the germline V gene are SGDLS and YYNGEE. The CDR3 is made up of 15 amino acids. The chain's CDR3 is CASSFTGGISTEAFF. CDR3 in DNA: TGTGCCAGCAGTTTCACAGGGGGCATAAGTACTGAAGCTTTCTTT.

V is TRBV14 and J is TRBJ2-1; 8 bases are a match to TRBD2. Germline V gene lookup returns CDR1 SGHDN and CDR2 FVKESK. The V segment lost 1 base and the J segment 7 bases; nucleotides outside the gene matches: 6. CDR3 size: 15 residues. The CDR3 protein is CASSQALVAGNEQFF. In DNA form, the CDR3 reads TGTGCCAGCAGCCAAGCCCTTGTAGCGGGGAATGAGCAGTTCTTC.

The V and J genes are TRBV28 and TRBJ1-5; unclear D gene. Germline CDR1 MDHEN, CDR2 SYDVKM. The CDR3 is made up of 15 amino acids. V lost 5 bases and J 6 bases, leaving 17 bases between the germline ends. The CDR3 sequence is CASSPRGLTPQPQHF. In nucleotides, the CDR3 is TGTGCCAGCAGTCCCCGCGGTCTGACGCCTCAGCCCCAGCATTTT.

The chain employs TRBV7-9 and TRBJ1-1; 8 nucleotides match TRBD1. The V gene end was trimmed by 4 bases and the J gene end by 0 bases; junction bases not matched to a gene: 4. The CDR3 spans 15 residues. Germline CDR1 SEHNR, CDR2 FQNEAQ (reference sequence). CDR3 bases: TGTGCCAGCAGCTGGGGACAGGTTGTGAACACTGAAGCTTTCTTT. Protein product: CASSWGQVVNTEAFF.

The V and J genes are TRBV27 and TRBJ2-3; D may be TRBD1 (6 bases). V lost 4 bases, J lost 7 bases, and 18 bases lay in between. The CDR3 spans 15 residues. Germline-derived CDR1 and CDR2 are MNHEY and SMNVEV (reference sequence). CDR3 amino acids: CASSSPPKDRYTQYF. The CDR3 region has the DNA TGTGCCAGCAGTTCTCCACCTAAGGACAGATATACGCAGTATTTT.

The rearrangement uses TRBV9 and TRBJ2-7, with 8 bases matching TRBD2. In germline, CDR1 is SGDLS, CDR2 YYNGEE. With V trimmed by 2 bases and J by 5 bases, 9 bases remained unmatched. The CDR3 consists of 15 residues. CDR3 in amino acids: CASSVNGRAVHEQYF. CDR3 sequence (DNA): TGTGCCAGCAGCGTGAACGGGAGGGCGGTCCACGAGCAGTACTTC.

The CDR3 is CASSLSTGSSYNEQFF. The CDR3 DNA sequence: TGTGCCAGCAGCTTATCGACAGGGAGCTCCTACAATGAGCAGTTCTTC. The chain carries TRBV11-3 and TRBJ2-1, with 7 bases lining up with TRBD1. V lost 2 bases and J lost 0; bases outside the gene matches: 4. This CDR3 contains 16 residues. From germline, CDR1 is SGHNT and CDR2 YENEEA.

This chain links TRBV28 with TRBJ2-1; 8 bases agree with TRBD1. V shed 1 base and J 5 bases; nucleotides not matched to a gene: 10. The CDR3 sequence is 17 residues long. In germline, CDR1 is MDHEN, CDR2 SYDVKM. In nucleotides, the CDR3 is TGTGCCAGCAGTTTATTCGGGACAGGAACGAGCAACAATGAGCAGTTCTTC. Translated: CASSLFGTGTSNNEQFF. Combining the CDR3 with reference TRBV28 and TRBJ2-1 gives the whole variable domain DVKVTQSSRYLVKRTGEKVFLECVQDMDHENMFWYRQDPGLGLRLIYFSYDVKMKEKGDIPEGYSVSREKKERFSLILESASTNQTSMYLCASSLFGTGTSNNEQFFGPGTRLTVL.